A single sample gave rise to the 25 T cell receptor beta chains below, sequenced in a study of human T cells and chemical hapten exposure. TCRdb re-called the RACE reads with MiXCR, one entry per CDR3 protein. The top ten hold roughly 2.6% of the sample, which has about 93,000 distinct CDR3 sequences, 7.5% to 9.5% seen once. Sample time point: pre-sensitization, week 0. The sample's treatment: therapeutic diphenylcyclopropenone sensitization with weekly scalp DPC. The sample was whole blood, taken in connection with sensitization to the hapten diphenylcyclopropenone (DPC). These TCRs come from a man aged 35 to 55 with alopecia areata. Some clones in this sample may be carry-over from other donors' samples.

There are many counts of this clonotype. The chain is built from TRBV3-1 and TRBJ1-5; perhaps TRBD1 as D (6 bases). Germline-derived CDR1 and CDR2 are LGHDT and YNNKEL (reference sequence). Trimming removed 1 base at V and 1 base at J, with 8 bases between. The CDR3 is 15 amino acids. The CDR3 reads CASSQAGQSNQPQHF. The CDR3 nucleotides are TGTGCCAGCAGCCAAGCCGGACAGAGCAATCAGCCCCAGCATTTT.

This clonotype turned up a few times. The rearrangement joins TRBV7-2 to TRBJ1-4; 10 nucleotides agree with TRBD1. The CDR3 consists of 15 residues. Unmatched junction bases numbered 9, after V lost 4 bases and J lost 10 bases. Germline V CDR1 and CDR2: SGHTA, FQGNSA. CDR3 nucleotides: TGTGCCAGCAGCTCCCCTGGACAGGGGGGAGGAAAACTGTTTTTT. It encodes CASSSPGQGGGKLFF. The entire variable domain, with the rest obtained from reference TRBV7-2 and TRBJ1-4, is as follows: GAGVSQSPSNKVTEKGKDVELRCDPISGHTALYWYRQSLGQGLEFLIYFQGNSAPDKSGLPSDRFSAERTGGSVSTLTIQRTQQEDSAVYLCASSSPGQGGGKLFFGSGTQLSVL.

This clonotype was recorded at least ten times. The chain employs TRBV5-1 and TRBJ2-5; D is unresolved. The CDR3 runs to 14 residues. V was pared by 0 bases and J by 2 bases, with 8 bases between. Looked up from germline, CDR1 is SGHRS and CDR2 is YFSETQ. CDR3 DNA: TGCGCCAGCAGCTTGGCGGCCAGTCAAGAGACCCAGTACTTC. Protein: CASSLAASQETQYF.

This clonotype has at least ten counts. The chain links TRBV6-2 or TRBV6-3 to TRBJ2-1; D is unresolved. The CDR3 has 15 amino acids. V lost 0 bases and J 2 bases, leaving 8 bases between the germline ends. Germline V gene lookup returns CDR1 MNHEY and CDR2 SVGEGT. CDR3 in amino acids: CASSYSAEPYNEQFF. For the CDR3, the DNA is TGTGCCAGCAGTTACTCGGCGGAACCCTACAATGAGCAGTTCTTC.

This clonotype appeared a few times. V is TRBV6-5 and J is TRBJ2-1; 10 bases are a match to TRBD2. The V gene's germline CDR1 is MNHEY and CDR2 SVGAGI. The trim removed 8 bases at V and 3 bases at J, leaving 10 bases unmatched. The CDR3 has 16 amino acids. Here the CDR3 DNA reads TGTGCCAGCTCGAGAAGCGGGAGGGCAGACTACAATGAGCAGTTCTTC. It encodes CASSRSGRADYNEQFF.

This clonotype was picked up many times. This chain joins TRBV18 and TRBJ2-6; 7 nucleotides align to TRBD1. Germline CDR1 and CDR2: KGHSH and LQKENI. The junction had 8 bases not matched to a gene; V was cut back by 6 bases and J by 0 bases. The CDR3 consists of 17 residues. CDR3 sequence reads: CASSPGQIHSGANVLTF. The CDR3 bases are TGTGCCAGCTCTCCGGGACAGATTCACTCTGGGGCCAACGTCCTGACTTTC.

V is TRBV11-3 and J is TRBJ2-1, with 11 bases fitting TRBD2. The CDR3 totals 14 residues. Per the germline V gene, CDR1 is SGHNT and CDR2 is YENEEA. Trimming cost V 5 bases and J 7 bases; bases outside gene matches: 4. CDR3 in amino acids: CASSPGTSGNEQFF. The CDR3 bases are TGTGCCAGCAGCCCAGGGACTAGCGGTAATGAGCAGTTCTTC.

This clonotype was recorded many times. This sequence joins TRBV11-2 and TRBJ2-1; 10 bases fit TRBD2. CDR3 length: 18 amino acids. J gave up 7 bases and V 2 bases, and 14 bases lay outside the gene matches. The germline V gene encodes CDR1 SGHAT and CDR2 FQNNGV. The CDR3 DNA follows: TGTGCCAGCAGCTTAAGGGGTGGGCTAGCGGGGGCTGGGAATGAGCAGTTCTTC. Its protein is CASSLRGGLAGAGNEQFF.

This clonotype was counted only a few times. This chain links TRBV5-6 with TRBJ1-2; no reliable D call. CDR3 length equals 13 residues. Trimming removed 7 bases at V and 7 bases at J, with 17 bases between. Germline V lookup: CDR1 SGHDT, CDR2 YYEEEE. CDR3 bases: TGTGCCAGCTCGATGCCCGGGAAGGCTGGCTACACCTTC. This sequence encodes CASSMPGKAGYTF.

The genes are TRBV29-1 and TRBJ2-3; D gene ambiguous. CDR3 length: 13 residues. The V gene lost 3 bases and the J gene lost 1 base, with 8 bases spanning the gap. Germline V gene sequence: CDR1 SQVTM, CDR2 ANQGSEA. The CDR3 is CSVEKTGTDTQYF. The CDR3 bases are TGCAGCGTTGAGAAGACCGGCACAGATACGCAGTATTTT.

The J gene is TRBJ2-1, the V gene TRBV9; D perhaps matches TRBD2 (6 bases). Germline CDR1 and CDR2: SGDLS and YYNGEE. V dropped 0 bases and J dropped 4 bases, with 11 bases sitting between them. This CDR3 region has 15 residues. The DNA of the CDR3 is TGTGCCAGCAGCGTAGGGGACTGGGGATACAATGAGCAGTTCTTC. Translated: CASSVGDWGYNEQFF.

This clonotype came up a few times. As DNA, the CDR3 is TGTGCCAGCAGTTACTCGACCGAGCAGTTCTTC. Residues: CASSYSTEQFF. The V and J genes are TRBV6-2 or TRBV6-3 and TRBJ2-1; D gene uncertain. Germline V CDR1 and CDR2: MNHEY, SVGEGT. This CDR3 is 11 amino acids long. Trimming cost V 0 bases and J 10 bases, with 4 bases left between them.

The rearrangement links TRBV19 to TRBJ2-1, with TRBD2 matching 8 bases. From germline, CDR1 is LNHDA and CDR2 SQIVND (reference sequence). This CDR3 is built from 15 residues. V was clipped by 3 bases and J by 9 bases; unmatched bases: 10. In nucleotides, the CDR3 is TGTGCCAGTAGTATCCTCCGGGGACTAGATGGTGAGCAGTTCTTC. Translating it yields CASSILRGLDGEQFF.

This clonotype was found a few times. The chain links TRBV5-4 to TRBJ2-2; D is uncertain. Germline V gene sequence: CDR1 SGHNT, CDR2 YYREEE (reference sequence). Between the trimmed V and J ends, which lost 0 bases and 6 bases, there was a span of 6 bases. This CDR3 contains 13 residues. This chain's CDR3 is CASSLVGPGELFF. CDR3 coding DNA: TGTGCCAGCAGCTTGGTTGGGCCCGGGGAGCTGTTTTTT.

In this sample, this clonotype turned up a few times. The chain employs TRBV11-2 and TRBJ2-7; 7 positions agree with TRBD1. Trimming cost V 5 bases and J 2 bases; bases outside gene matches: 9. From germline, CDR1 is SGHAT and CDR2 FQNNGV. This CDR3 has 15 residues. This chain's CDR3 is CASSPGAGQAYEQYV. CDR3 nucleotide sequence: TGTGCCAGCAGCCCAGGGGCTGGACAGGCCTACGAGCAGTACGTC.

This clonotype was seen ten or more times. This rearrangement joins TRBV7-2 to TRBJ2-3; TRBD2 agrees at 9 bases. Germline trimming cut 5 bases from V and 2 bases from J; bases unmatched to any gene: 8. CDR3 length: 16 amino acids. Germline V gene lookup returns CDR1 SGHTA and CDR2 FQGNSA. The chain's CDR3 is CASSERLAGYTDTQYF. The DNA of the CDR3 is TGTGCCAGCAGCGAGAGGCTAGCGGGGTACACAGATACGCAGTATTTT. The full variable domain, with the rest looked up from reference TRBV7-2 and TRBJ2-3, is GAGVSQSPSNKVTEKGKDVELRCDPISGHTALYWYRQSLGQGLEFLIYFQGNSAPDKSGLPSDRFSAERTGGSVSTLTIQRTQQEDSAVYLCASSERLAGYTDTQYFGPGTRLTVL.

The CDR3 here is CASSLTGRTEAFF. The DNA for the CDR3 is TGTGCCAGCAGCTTAACAGGGCGGACTGAAGCTTTCTTT. The rearrangement links TRBV7-3 to TRBJ1-1; unclear D gene. Between the trimmed V and J ends, which lost 0 bases and 5 bases, there was a span of 7 bases. Looked up from germline, CDR1 is SGHTA and CDR2 is FQGTGA. CDR3 size: 13 residues.

This clonotype has a count of ten or more. The chain joins TRBV7-8 to TRBJ1-4, with TRBD1 as a possible D gene (6 bases). Deletions cut 4 bases from V and 6 bases from J, with 15 bases between. The germline gives CDR1 SGHVS, CDR2 FQNEAQ. The CDR3 consists of 15 residues. The CDR3 region is CASSYPPGGDEKLFF. CDR3 DNA sequence: TGTGCCAGCAGCTACCCGCCGGGGGGCGATGAAAAACTGTTTTTT.

V gene TRBV12-3 or TRBV12-4 combines with J gene TRBJ2-4; 9 nucleotides align to TRBD2. V was clipped by 7 bases and J by 3 bases; unmatched bases: 13. The CDR3 has 17 amino acids. CDR3 nucleotide sequence: TGTGCCAGCAATTTGAGGCGGGAGGGCAGCGGCAAAAACATTCAGTACTTC. Translated: CASNLRREGSGKNIQYF.

There are many counts of this clonotype. V usage is TRBV6-5 and J usage is TRBJ1-6; no clear D. This CDR3 is 18 amino acids long. Germline CDR1 reads MNHEY; CDR2 reads SVGAGI. Trimming stripped 2 bases from V and 0 bases from J, with 14 bases between. CDR3 sequence: CASSYRAESYSYNSPLHF. The DNA of the CDR3 is TGTGCCAGCAGTTACCGGGCAGAGAGCTACTCCTATAATTCACCCCTCCACTTT.

This clonotype was counted only a few times. This chain connects TRBV20-1 to TRBJ2-1; 8 bases agree with TRBD2. Germline V lookup: CDR1 DFQATT, CDR2 SNEGSKA (reference sequence). Trimming took 2 bases from V and 6 from J; bases not matched to a gene: 6. This CDR3 has 14 residues. CDR3 region: CSARPGLVVNEQFF. As DNA, the CDR3 is TGCAGTGCTAGACCGGGACTAGTCGTCAATGAGCAGTTCTTC.

At least ten counts were recorded for this clonotype. The V call is TRBV6-5, the J call TRBJ2-7; D is unresolved. The V gene lost 11 bases and the J gene lost 5 bases, with 13 bases spanning the gap. The germline V gene encodes CDR1 MNHEY and CDR2 SVGAGI. The CDR3 loop spans 11 amino acids. The CDR3 DNA sequence: TGTGCCCTTGGCCGGGTGAACGAGCAGTACGTC. It yields the protein CALGRVNEQYV.

The chain combines TRBV25-1 with TRBJ1-4, with D tentatively TRBD1 (6 bases). This CDR3 is built from 16 residues. Per germline, CDR1 MGHDK and CDR2 SYGVNS. V was pared by 4 bases and J by 8 bases, with 20 bases between. The DNA for the CDR3 is TGTGCCAGCAGTGTCTCCCGGGGGGGGGGCTGGGAAAAACTGTTTTTT. Protein: CASSVSRGGGWEKLFF.

This clonotype was seen more than once but under ten times. This chain links TRBV7-8 with TRBJ2-2, with D possibly matching TRBD2 (6 bases). CDR3 length equals 16 residues. Trimming pared 5 bases from V and 8 bases from J, leaving 21 bases between. The germline gives CDR1 SGHVS, CDR2 FQNEAQ. The CDR3 DNA follows: TGTGCCAGCAGCCCGGTCGTTAGCGGCGTCGGTGGGGAGCTGTTTTTT. Translating gives CASSPVVSGVGGELFF.

This clonotype has a count of ten or more. The chain employs TRBV5-5 and TRBJ1-4, with 9 positions matching TRBD1. The CDR3 loop spans 16 amino acids. Germline values: CDR1 SGHKS, CDR2 YYEKEE (reference sequence). V dropped 3 bases and J dropped 0; count of bases not matched to a gene: 3. The CDR3 region is CASSSRDRATNEKLFF. In nucleotides, the CDR3 is TGTGCCAGCAGCTCCCGGGACAGGGCAACTAATGAAAAACTGTTTTTT.